This T cell receptor (beta chain) was documented in a study of T cells after yellow fever vaccination. This clonotype was found a few times. TCRdb fed the 5' RACE reads into MiXCR, producing one record per CDR3 protein. Of 400,000 or so distinct CDR3 sequences listed, about 6% are singletons. This clonotype was sampled from a young man who received the YFV17D yellow fever vaccine. The source material was PBMCs, sampled 5 days after the yellow fever booster vaccination.

This CDR3 is CSAIPLGFDTGELFF. Written as DNA, the CDR3 is TGCAGTGCTATTCCACTAGGATTCGACACCGGGGAGCTGTTTTTT. The chain has TRBV20-1 and TRBJ2-2, with D possibly TRBD2 on 5 matching bases. V dropped 4 bases and J dropped 3 bases, with 15 bases sitting between them. The CDR3 consists of 15 residues. CDR1 is DFQATT, CDR2 SNEGSKA, per germline (reference sequence).